This T cell receptor beta chain derives from a study of OX40 agonist ivuxolimab in advanced cancers. Study-level information: An agonistic human IgG2 monoclonal antibody against OX40 (CD134) was given.

This clone was observed a handful of times. The table came from immunoSEQ multiplex PCR; TCRdb's copy has only in-frame clones and leaves some out. Of around 40,000 clones in the sample, about four fifths were seen once. The source of this sequence is an adult with an advanced solid tumor such as melanoma, head and neck, liver or kidney cancer. The starting material was CD4+ or CD8+ T cells sorted from blood, obtained in a trial of the OX40 agonist ivuxolimab.

The CDR3 DNA reads TGTGCCAGCAGCCAAGGTGGTGTAGAGCAGTTCTTC. It yields the protein CASSQGGVEQFF. The J gene is TRBJ2-1, the V gene TRBV4-2; D unresolved. Germline V gene data show CDR1 as LGHNA and CDR2 as YNFKEQ. V was pared by 1 base and J by 10 bases, with 8 bases between. CDR3 length equals 12 residues.